This section outlines one T cell receptor (beta chain) sequence together with its context. Its matching antigen is unknown. Constant-region reverse primers amplified full-length variable regions, followed by semi-nested Nested Universal Primer A PCR. From the 5' RACE reads, TCRdb called clonotypes with MiXCR, one entry per CDR3 protein. The table shows approximately 50,000 distinct CDR3 sequences, with less than 30% occurring only once. V dropped 7 bases and J dropped 5; count of bases not matched to a gene: 8. From germline, CDR1 is SQVTM and CDR2 ANQGSEA. This CDR3 is 14 amino acids long. Broader study findings: Tumor memory CD4+ T cell TCR gene usage was found to cluster with blood and lymph node memory CD4+ cells and with lymph node naive CD4+ cells.

Tregs were sorted as CD4+CD25+CD127-/low cells. Source material: tumor-infiltrating Tregs sorted from the breast tumor. This receptor was identified in a female donor with breast cancer. The V call is TRBV29-1, the J call TRBJ2-1; TRBD2 matches at 10 bases. CDR3 coding DNA: TGCAGCGGATCCCTTAGCGGGAGGAACAATGAGCAGTTCTTC. Translation: CSGSLSGRNNEQFF.